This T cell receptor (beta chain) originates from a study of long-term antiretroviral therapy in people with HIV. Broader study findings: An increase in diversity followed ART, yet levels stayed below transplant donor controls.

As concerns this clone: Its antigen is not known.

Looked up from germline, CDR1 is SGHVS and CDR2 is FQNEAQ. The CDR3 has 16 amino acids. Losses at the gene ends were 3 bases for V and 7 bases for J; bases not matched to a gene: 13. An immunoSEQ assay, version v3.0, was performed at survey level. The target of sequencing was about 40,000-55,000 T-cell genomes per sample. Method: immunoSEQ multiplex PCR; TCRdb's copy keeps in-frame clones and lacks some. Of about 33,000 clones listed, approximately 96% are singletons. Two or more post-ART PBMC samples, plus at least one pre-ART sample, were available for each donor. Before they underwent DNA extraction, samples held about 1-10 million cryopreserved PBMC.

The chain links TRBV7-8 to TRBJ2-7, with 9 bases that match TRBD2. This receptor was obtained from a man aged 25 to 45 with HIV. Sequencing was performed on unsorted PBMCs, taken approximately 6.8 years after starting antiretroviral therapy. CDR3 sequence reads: CASSFTDGSGREEQYF. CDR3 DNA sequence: TGTGCCAGCAGCTTCACTGACGGTAGCGGGAGAGAGGAGCAGTACTTC.